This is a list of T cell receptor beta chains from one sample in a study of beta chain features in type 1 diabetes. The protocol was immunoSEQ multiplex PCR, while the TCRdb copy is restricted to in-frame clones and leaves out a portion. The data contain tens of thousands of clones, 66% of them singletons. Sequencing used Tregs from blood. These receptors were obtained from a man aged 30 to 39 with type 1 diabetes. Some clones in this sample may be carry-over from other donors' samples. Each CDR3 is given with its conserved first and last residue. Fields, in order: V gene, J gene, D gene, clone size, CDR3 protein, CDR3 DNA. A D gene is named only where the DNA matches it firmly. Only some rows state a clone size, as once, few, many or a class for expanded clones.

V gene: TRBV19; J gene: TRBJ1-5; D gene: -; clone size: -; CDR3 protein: CASSRVGANQPQHF; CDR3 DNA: TGTGCCAGTAGTAGGGTAGGGGCGAATCAGCCCCAGCATTTT
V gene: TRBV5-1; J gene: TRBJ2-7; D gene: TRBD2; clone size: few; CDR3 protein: CASSLVVRGGYEQYF; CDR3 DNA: TGCGCCAGCAGCTTGGTCGTGCGGGGGGGGTACGAGCAGTACTTC
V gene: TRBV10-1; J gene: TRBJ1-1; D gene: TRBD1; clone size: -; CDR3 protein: CASESRGLGDTEAFF; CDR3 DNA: TGCGCCAGCGAATCCAGGGGGCTGGGGGACACTGAAGCTTTCTTT
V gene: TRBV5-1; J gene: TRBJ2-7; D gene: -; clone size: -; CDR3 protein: CASSWTDSLRLYEQYF; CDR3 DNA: TGCGCCAGCAGCTGGACGGACAGTTTAAGGCTCTACGAGCAGTACTTC
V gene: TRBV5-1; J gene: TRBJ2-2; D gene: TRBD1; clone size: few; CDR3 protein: CASSLFPGQGAGELFF; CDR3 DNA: TGCGCCAGCAGCTTATTTCCCGGACAGGGGGCCGGGGAGCTGTTTTTT
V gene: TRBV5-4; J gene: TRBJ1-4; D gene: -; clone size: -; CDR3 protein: CASSSRGGASNEKLFF; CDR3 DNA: TGTGCCAGCAGCTCAAGGGGGGGGGCGTCTAATGAAAAACTGTTTTTT
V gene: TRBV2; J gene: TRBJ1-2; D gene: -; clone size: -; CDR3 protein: CASSTDFYGYTF; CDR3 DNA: TGTGCCAGCAGTACTGACTTCTATGGCTACACCTTC
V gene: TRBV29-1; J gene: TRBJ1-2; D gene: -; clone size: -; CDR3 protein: CSVSTYGYTF; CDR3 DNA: TGCAGCGTTAGTACTTATGGCTACACCTTC
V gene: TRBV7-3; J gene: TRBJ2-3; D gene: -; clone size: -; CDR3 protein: CASSLGGQGDTQYF; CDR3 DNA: TGTGCCAGCAGCTTGGGGGGGCAAGGAGATACGCAGTATTTT
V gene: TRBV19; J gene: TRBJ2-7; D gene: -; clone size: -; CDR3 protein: CASSRTDSYEQYF; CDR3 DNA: TGTGCCAGTAGTAGGACAGACTCCTACGAGCAGTACTTC
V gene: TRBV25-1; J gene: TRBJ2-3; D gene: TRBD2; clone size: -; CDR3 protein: CASSDYSGGARDTQYF; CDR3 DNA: TGTGCCAGCAGTGATTATAGCGGGGGGGCCCGGGATACGCAGTATTTT
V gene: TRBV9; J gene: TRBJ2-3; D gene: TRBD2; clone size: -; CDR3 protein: CASSVLGLAGASTDTQYF; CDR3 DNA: TGTGCCAGCAGCGTATTGGGACTAGCGGGGGCTAGCACAGATACGCAGTATTTT
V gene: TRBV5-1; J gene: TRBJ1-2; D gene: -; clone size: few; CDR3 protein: CASSEDSDGGYTF; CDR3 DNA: TGCGCCAGCAGCGAAGACAGCGACGGGGGCTACACCTTC
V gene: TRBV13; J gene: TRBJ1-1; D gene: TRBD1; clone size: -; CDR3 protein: CASSSRQGLWRTEAFF; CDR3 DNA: TGTGCCAGCAGCTCTAGACAGGGATTATGGCGGACTGAAGCTTTCTTT
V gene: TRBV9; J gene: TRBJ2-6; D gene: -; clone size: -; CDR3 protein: CASSPRGMSSGANVLTF; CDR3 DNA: TGTGCCAGCAGCCCTAGGGGCATGAGCTCTGGGGCCAACGTCCTGACTTTC
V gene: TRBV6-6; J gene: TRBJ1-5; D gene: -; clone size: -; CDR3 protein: CASSRTYSNQPQHF; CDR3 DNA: TGTGCCAGCAGTCGGACTTATAGCAATCAGCCCCAGCATTTT
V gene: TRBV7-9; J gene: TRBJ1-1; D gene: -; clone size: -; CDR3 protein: CASSLSDSYTEAFF; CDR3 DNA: TGTGCCAGCAGCTTATCCGACAGTTACACTGAAGCTTTCTTT
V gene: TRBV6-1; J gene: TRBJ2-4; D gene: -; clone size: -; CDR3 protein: CASSGQVLNIQYF; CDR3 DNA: TGTGCCAGCAGTGGACAGGTGCTAAACATTCAGTACTTC
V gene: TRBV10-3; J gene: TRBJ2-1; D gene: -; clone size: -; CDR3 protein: CAIREGDSTEQFF; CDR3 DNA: TGTGCCATCAGGGAGGGGGACAGCACGGAGCAGTTCTTC
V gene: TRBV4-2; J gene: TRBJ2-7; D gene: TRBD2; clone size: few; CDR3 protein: CASSLMGESGGPYEQYF; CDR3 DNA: TGTGCCAGCAGCTTAATGGGGGAAAGCGGGGGACCCTACGAGCAGTACTTC
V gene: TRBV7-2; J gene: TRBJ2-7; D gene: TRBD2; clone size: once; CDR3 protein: CASRISSGPYEQYF; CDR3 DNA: TGTGCCAGCAGAATATCTAGCGGCCCCTACGAGCAGTACTTC
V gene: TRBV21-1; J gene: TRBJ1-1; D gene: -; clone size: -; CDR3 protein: CASSPLSRETAFF; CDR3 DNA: TGTGCCAGCAGCCCCTTATCTCGGGAGACGGCTTTCTTT
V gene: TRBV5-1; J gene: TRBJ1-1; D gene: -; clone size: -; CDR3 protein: CASSVGWVPEAFF; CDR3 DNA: TGCGCCAGCAGCGTCGGGTGGGTTCCTGAAGCTTTCTTT
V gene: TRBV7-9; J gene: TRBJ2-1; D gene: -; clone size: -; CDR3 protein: CASSLDLASNEQFF; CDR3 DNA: TGTGCCAGCAGCTTAGATCTAGCCTCCAATGAGCAGTTCTTC
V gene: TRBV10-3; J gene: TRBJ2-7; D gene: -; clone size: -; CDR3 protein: CATTDSSYEQYF; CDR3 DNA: TGTGCCACCACCGATAGCTCCTACGAGCAGTACTTC
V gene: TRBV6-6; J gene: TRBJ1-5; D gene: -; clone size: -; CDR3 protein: CASSYSFIQPQHF; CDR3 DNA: TGTGCCAGCAGTTACTCCTTTATTCAGCCCCAGCATTTT
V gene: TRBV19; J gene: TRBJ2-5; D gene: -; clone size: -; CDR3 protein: CASSISGFQETQYF; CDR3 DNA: TGTGCCAGTAGTATCTCAGGCTTCCAGGAGACCCAGTACTTC
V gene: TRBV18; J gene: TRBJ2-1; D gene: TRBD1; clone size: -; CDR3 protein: CASSPFPLQGALNEQFF; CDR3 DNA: TGTGCCAGCTCACCCTTTCCGTTACAGGGGGCATTAAATGAGCAGTTCTTC
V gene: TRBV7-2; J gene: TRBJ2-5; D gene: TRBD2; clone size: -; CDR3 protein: CASSLRGGGGETQYF; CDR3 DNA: TGTGCCAGCAGTTTAAGGGGAGGCGGGGGAGAGACCCAGTACTTC
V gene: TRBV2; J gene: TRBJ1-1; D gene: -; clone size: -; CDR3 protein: CASKVSGYTEAFF; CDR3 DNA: TGTGCCAGCAAAGTATCAGGGTACACTGAAGCTTTCTTT
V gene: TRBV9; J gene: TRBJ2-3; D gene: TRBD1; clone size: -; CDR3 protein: CASSPSLSGTGAAQVTQYF; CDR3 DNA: TGTGCCAGCAGCCCTTCGTTAAGCGGGACAGGGGCCGCTCAAGTCACGCAGTATTTT
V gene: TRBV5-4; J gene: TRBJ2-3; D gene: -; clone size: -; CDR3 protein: CASSYNTDTQYF; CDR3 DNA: TGTGCCAGCAGCTACAACACAGATACGCAGTATTTT
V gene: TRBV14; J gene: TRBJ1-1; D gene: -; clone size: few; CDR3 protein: CASSRNTVGAGSAFF; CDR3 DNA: TGTGCCAGCAGCCGCAACACCGTAGGCGCGGGAAGCGCTTTCTTT
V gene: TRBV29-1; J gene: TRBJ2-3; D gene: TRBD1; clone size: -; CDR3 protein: CSATRDRGTDTQYF; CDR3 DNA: TGCAGCGCTACAAGAGACAGGGGCACAGATACGCAGTATTTT
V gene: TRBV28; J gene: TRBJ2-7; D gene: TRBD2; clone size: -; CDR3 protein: CASTPGGLGGLGYF; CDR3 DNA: TGTGCCAGCACTCCGGGGGGACTAGGAGGGTTGGGGTACTTC
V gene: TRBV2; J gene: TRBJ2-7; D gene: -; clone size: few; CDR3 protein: CASSGGTDRGTCEQYF; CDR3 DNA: TGTGCCAGCAGCGGAGGGACAGACCGAGGAACGTGCGAGCAGTACTTC
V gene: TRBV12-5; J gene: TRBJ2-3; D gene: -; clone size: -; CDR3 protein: CASGNREWSTDTQYF; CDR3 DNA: TGTGCTAGTGGCAACAGGGAGTGGAGCACAGATACGCAGTATTTT
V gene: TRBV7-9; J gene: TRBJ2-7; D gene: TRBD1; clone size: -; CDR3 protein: CASVAGPRGPYEQYF; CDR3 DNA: TGTGCCAGCGTCGCGGGTCCCAGGGGGCCCTACGAGCAGTACTTC
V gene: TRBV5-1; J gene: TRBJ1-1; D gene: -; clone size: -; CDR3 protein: CASSPYRVNTEAFF; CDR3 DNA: TGCGCCAGCAGCCCCTACAGGGTGAACACTGAAGCTTTCTTT
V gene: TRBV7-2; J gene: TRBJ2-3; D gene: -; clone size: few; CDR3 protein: CASSLSMPGSTDTQYF; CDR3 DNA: TGTGCCAGCAGCTTATCAATGCCCGGGAGCACAGATACGCAGTATTTT
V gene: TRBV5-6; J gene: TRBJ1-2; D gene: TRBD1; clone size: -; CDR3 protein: CASSLQGADYGYTF; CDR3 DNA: TGTGCCAGCAGCTTACAGGGGGCGGACTATGGCTACACCTTC
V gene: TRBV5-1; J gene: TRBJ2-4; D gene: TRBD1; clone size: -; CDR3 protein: CASSSMPGQAKNIQYF; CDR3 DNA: TGCGCCAGCAGTTCGATGCCGGGACAGGCCAAAAACATTCAGTACTTC
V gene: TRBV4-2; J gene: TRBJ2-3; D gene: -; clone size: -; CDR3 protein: CASSQQESTDTQYF; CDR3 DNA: TGTGCCAGCAGCCAGCAGGAAAGCACAGATACGCAGTATTTT
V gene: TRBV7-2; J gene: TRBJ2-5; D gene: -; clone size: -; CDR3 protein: CASSLIRSQTQYF; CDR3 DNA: TGTGCCAGCAGCTTAATCCGGAGCCAGACCCAGTACTTC
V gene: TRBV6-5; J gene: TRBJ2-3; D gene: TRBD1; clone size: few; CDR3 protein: CASSFNRGADTQYF; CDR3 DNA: TGTGCCAGCAGTTTTAACAGGGGGGCAGATACGCAGTATTTT
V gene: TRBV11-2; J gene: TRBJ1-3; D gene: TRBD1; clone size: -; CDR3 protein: CASSTDRGDTIYF; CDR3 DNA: TGTGCCAGCAGCACAGACAGGGGGGACACCATATATTTT
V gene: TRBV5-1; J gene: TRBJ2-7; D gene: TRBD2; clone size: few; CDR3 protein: CASSPQKTTSGDEQYF; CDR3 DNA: TGCGCCAGCAGCCCACAAAAAACGACTAGCGGGGACGAGCAGTACTTC
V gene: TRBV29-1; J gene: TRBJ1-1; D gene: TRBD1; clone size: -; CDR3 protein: CSAPTGMNTEAFF; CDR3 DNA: TGCAGCGCACCGACAGGGATGAACACTGAAGCTTTCTTT
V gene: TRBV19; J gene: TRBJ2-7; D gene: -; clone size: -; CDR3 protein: CASSFHRFSYEQYF; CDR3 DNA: TGTGCCAGTAGTTTCCACAGGTTTTCCTACGAGCAGTACTTC
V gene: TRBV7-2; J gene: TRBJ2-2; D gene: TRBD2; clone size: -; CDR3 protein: CASSLELAGTGELFF; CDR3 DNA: TGTGCCAGCAGCTTAGAGCTAGCGGGGACCGGGGAGCTGTTTTTT
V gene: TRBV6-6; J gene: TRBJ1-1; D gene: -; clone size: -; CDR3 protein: CASSYSARLNTEAFF; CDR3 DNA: TGTGCCAGCAGTTACTCGGCCAGGCTGAACACTGAAGCTTTCTTT
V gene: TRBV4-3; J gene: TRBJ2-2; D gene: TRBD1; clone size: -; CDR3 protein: CASSHRQGRGTGELFF; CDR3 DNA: TGCGCCAGCAGCCATAGACAGGGGCGGGGCACCGGGGAGCTGTTTTTT
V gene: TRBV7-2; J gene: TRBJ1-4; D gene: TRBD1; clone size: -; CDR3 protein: CASSAGGLNEKLFF; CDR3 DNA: TGTGCCAGCAGCGCAGGGGGCTTAAATGAAAAACTGTTTTTT
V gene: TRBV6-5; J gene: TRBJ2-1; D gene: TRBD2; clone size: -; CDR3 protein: CASSWTSGMNEQFF; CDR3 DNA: TGTGCCAGCAGCTGGACTAGCGGGATGAATGAGCAGTTCTTC